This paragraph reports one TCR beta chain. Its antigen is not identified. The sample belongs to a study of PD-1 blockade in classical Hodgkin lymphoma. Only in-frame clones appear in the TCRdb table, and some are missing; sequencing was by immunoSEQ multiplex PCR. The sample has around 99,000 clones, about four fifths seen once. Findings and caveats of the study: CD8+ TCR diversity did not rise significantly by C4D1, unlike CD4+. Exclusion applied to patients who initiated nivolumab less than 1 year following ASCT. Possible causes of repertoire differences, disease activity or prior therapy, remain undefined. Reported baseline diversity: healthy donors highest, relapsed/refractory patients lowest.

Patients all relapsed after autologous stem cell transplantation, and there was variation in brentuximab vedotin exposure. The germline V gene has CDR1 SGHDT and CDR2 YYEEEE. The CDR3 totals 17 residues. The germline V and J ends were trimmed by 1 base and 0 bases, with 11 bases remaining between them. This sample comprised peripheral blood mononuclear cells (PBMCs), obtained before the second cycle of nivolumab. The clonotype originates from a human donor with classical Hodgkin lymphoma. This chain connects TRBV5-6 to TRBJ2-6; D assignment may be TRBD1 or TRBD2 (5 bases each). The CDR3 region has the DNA TGTGCCAGCAGCTTGCACGGGGACCGCTCTGGGGCCAACGTCCTGACTTTC. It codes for CASSLHGDRSGANVLTF.